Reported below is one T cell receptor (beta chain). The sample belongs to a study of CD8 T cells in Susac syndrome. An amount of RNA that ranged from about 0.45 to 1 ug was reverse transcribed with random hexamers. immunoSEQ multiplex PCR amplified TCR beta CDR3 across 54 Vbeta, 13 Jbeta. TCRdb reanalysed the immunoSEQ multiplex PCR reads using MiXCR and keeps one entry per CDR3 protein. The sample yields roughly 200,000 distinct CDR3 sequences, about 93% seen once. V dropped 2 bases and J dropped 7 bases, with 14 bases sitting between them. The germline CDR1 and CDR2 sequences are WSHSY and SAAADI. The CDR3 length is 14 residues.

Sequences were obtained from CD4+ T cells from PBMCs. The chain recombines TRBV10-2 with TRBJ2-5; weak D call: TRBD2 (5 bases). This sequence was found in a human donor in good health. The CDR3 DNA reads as TGCGCCAGCAGTGAGCCTGGCCTCGGGATGACCCAGTACTTC. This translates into CASSEPGLGMTQYF.